This T cell receptor beta chain was profiled in a study of CD8+ T cells in alopecia areata. Study-wide points: Higher clonality was seen in lesional scalp than in normal scalp, especially in alopecia totalis/universalis.

Once RNA had been extracted, it was reverse transcribed into cDNA to act as the sequencing template. Only in-frame clones appear in the TCRdb table, and some are missing; sequencing was by immunoSEQ multiplex PCR. The sample lists around 140,000 clones, roughly 50% occurring once. The germline V gene has CDR1 MNHEY and CDR2 SVGAGI. J gave up 2 bases and V 2 bases, and 2 bases lay outside the gene matches. The CDR3 runs to 14 residues. This clone was seen a handful of times. The target antigen is unknown. The J gene is TRBJ2-5, the V gene TRBV6-5, with 7 bases identical to TRBD1. Material for sequencing was CD4+ T cells sorted from blood. This clonotype was sampled from a human donor with alopecia areata. The chain's CDR3 is CASSYGTAQETQYF. As DNA, the CDR3 is TGTGCCAGCAGTTACGGGACAGCGCAAGAGACCCAGTACTTC.